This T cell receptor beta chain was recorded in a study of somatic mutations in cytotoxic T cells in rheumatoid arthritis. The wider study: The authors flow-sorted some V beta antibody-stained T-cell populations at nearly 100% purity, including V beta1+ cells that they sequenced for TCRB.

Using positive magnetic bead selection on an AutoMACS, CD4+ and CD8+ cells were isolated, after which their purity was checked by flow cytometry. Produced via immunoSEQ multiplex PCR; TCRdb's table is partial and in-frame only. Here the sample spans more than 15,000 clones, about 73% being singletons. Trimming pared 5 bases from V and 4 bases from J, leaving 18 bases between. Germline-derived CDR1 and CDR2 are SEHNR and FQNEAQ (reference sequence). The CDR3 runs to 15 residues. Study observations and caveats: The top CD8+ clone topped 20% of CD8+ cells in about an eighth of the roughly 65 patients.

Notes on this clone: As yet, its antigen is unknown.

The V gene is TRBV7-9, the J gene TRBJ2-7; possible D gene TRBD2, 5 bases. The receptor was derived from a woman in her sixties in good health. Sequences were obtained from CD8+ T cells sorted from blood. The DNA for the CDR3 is TGTGCCAGCAGCCCACCCCTAGTACGAGGGTACGAGCAGTACTTC. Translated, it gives CASSPPLVRGYEQYF.